The 29 T cell receptor beta chains below come from one sample, sequenced in a study of blood T cell repertoires in COVID-19. TCRdb's copy holds only in-frame clones and misses some; the assay was immunoSEQ multiplex PCR. Here the sample spans under 200,000 clones, 65% to 90% being singletons. Specimen: peripheral blood. Receptor source: a man in his 60s with acute or convalescent COVID-19.

The chain uses TRBV12-3 or TRBV12-4 and TRBJ2-1; no firm D call. The V end lost 6 bases, the J end lost 9 bases, and 12 bases lay between the germline ends. The CDR3 extends over 12 amino acids. The DNA of the CDR3 is TGTGCCAGCAGCTCTTACGCGAGTGAGCAGTTCTTC. Protein product: CASSSYASEQFF.

Notes on this clone: The same CDR3 is also encoded by other DNA sequences in this sample. This sequence joins TRBV5-1 and TRBJ1-1; D remains ambiguous. CDR1 and CDR2 from the germline V gene are SGHRS and YFSETQ. The germline V and J ends were trimmed by 0 bases and 0 bases, with 6 bases remaining between them. The CDR3 length is 14 residues. CDR3 bases: TGCGCCAGCAGCTTGGGGTTAGTGAACACTGAAGCTTTCTTT. Its translation is CASSLGLVNTEAFF.

This clone was seen a single time. The CDR3 region is CASSYGSGANTGELFF. CDR3 coding DNA: TGTGCCAGCAGTTACGGTAGCGGGGCGAACACCGGGGAGCTGTTTTTT. The chain employs TRBV6-5 and TRBJ2-2; the match to TRBD2 covers 8 bases. In germline, CDR1 is MNHEY, CDR2 SVGAGI. This CDR3 region has 16 residues. V lost 2 bases and J lost 0; bases outside the gene matches: 2.

The chain joins TRBV2 to TRBJ1-4, with D unclear. This CDR3 has 14 amino acids. Germline V lookup: CDR1 SNHLY, CDR2 FYNNEI. Trimming shortened V by 4 bases and J by 0 bases, and 6 bases separated the two germline ends. In DNA form, the CDR3 reads TGTGCCAGCAGTGCGCAGACAACTAATGAAAAACTGTTTTTT. The encoded protein is CASSAQTTNEKLFF. The full variable domain, completed using reference TRBV2 and TRBJ1-4, is EPEVTQTPSHQVTQMGQEVILRCVPISNHLYFYWYRQILGQKVEFLVSFYNNEISEKSEIFDDQFSVERPDGSNFTLKIRSTKLEDSAMYFCASSAQTTNEKLFFGSGTQLSVL.

The chain carries TRBV9 and TRBJ1-3, with D unclear. Trimming shortened V by 4 bases and J by 0 bases, and 8 bases separated the two germline ends. From germline, CDR1 is SGDLS and CDR2 YYNGEE. CDR3 length equals 14 residues. The CDR3 is CASSPPRSGNTIYF. In DNA, the CDR3 is TGTGCCAGCAGCCCCCCCCGCTCTGGAAACACCATATATTTT.

This clone was counted once. The J gene is TRBJ2-1, the V gene TRBV7-3; 8 bases align to TRBD2. V lost 5 bases and J lost 9; bases outside the gene matches: 9. The CDR3 is 14 amino acids. Germline CDR1 SGHTA, CDR2 FQGTGA. The CDR3 DNA is TGTGCCAGCAGCAAAGGACTAGCCGGCGCTGAGCAGTTCTTC. This gives the protein CASSKGLAGAEQFF.

The chain carries TRBV3-1 (or the pseudogene TRBV3-2) and TRBJ1-5; 7 bases are a match to TRBD1. Germline V lookup: CDR1 LGHDT, CDR2 YNNKEL (reference sequence). This CDR3 is 16 amino acids long. The trim removed 1 base at V and 3 bases at J, leaving 6 bases unmatched. The CDR3 nucleotides are TGTGCCAGCAGCCAAGCTCCGGGACAGTACAATCAGCCCCAGCATTTT. Its translation is CASSQAPGQYNQPQHF.

This clone occurred once. The chain carries TRBV28 and TRBJ1-6, with D tentatively TRBD1 (5 bases). Per germline, CDR1 MDHEN and CDR2 SYDVKM. The CDR3 has 15 residues. V shed 6 bases and J shed 6 bases, with 15 bases lying between them. The CDR3 coding sequence is TGTGCCAGCAGCCTGCTCCGGGGGGGTAATTCACCCCTCCACTTT. Translated: CASSLLRGGNSPLHF.

The chain combines TRBV27 with TRBJ2-7; D may be TRBD2 (7 bases). Germline V gives CDR1 MNHEY, CDR2 SMNVEV (reference sequence). Between the trimmed V and J ends, which lost 3 bases and 5 bases, there was a span of 14 bases. The CDR3 extends over 14 amino acids. The CDR3, as DNA: TGTGCCAGCAGTTTTCGCAGGGGAGGGAACGAGCAGTACTTC. Its translation is CASSFRRGGNEQYF.

The V gene is TRBV29-1, the J gene TRBJ2-2; D is ambiguous. Trimming left V 7 bases short and J 3 bases short, with 9 bases between. This CDR3 is built from 12 residues. CDR1 is SQVTM and CDR2 is ANQGSEA in the germline V gene. CDR3 sequence reads: CSAPSYTGELFF. The CDR3 bases are TGCAGCGCCCCGAGTTACACCGGGGAGCTGTTTTTT.

The chain joins TRBV5-1 to TRBJ1-1; 8 bases align to TRBD1. CDR1 is SGHRS, CDR2 YFSETQ, per germline. V gave up 2 bases and J gave up 6 bases; unmatched junction bases: 12. CDR3 length equals 16 residues. The CDR3 DNA is TGCGCCAGCAGCTTAAGGACAGGGAAGGTAGACCCTGAAGCTTTCTTT. Its translation is CASSLRTGKVDPEAFF.

CDR3 nucleotides: TGTGCCAGCAGCCATTCAAGGCAGGGCAATCAGCCCCAGCATTTT. It yields the protein CASSHSRQGNQPQHF. The chain uses TRBV3-1 (or the pseudogene TRBV3-2) and TRBJ1-5, with D uncertain. V lost 3 bases and J lost 2, with 11 bases in between. The CDR3 totals 15 residues. Per the germline V gene, CDR1 is LGHDT and CDR2 is YNNKEL (reference sequence).

V is TRBV15 and J is TRBJ2-2; D is perhaps TRBD2 (6 bases). With 4 bases removed from V and 1 base from J, the gap between germline ends came to 10 bases. The CDR3 totals 15 residues. Germline CDR1 reads LNHNV; CDR2 reads YYDKDF (reference sequence). CDR3 nucleotide sequence: TGTGCCACCAGCACGGAGCGGGTGAACACCGGGGAGCTGTTTTTT. It codes for CATSTERVNTGELFF.

The chain couples TRBV28 to TRBJ2-7; D remains unclear. CDR1 MDHEN and CDR2 SYDVKM come from the germline V gene. The CDR3 length is 12 residues. V was shortened by 1 base and J by 9 bases, with 10 bases between the two germline ends. Written as DNA, the CDR3 is TGTGCCAGCAGTTTATACAGCCAAGGGCAGTACTTC. Translation gives CASSLYSQGQYF.

This rearrangement joins TRBV11-1 to TRBJ2-5; 7 bases are shared with TRBD1. The CDR3 length is 14 residues. The junction had 0 bases not matched to a gene; V was cut back by 1 base and J by 1 base. CDR1 and CDR2 from the germline V gene are SGHAT and FQDESV (reference sequence). As DNA, the CDR3 is TGTGCCAGCAGCTTAGGACAGGGCCAAGAGACCCAGTACTTC. Amino acids: CASSLGQGQETQYF.

The J gene is TRBJ1-4, the V gene TRBV18; 7 nucleotides line up with TRBD1. This CDR3 has 16 residues. The J segment lost 3 bases and the V segment lost 4 bases, leaving 8 bases of the junction unmatched. Germline lookup yields CDR1 KGHSH and CDR2 LQKENI. The CDR3 DNA reads TGTGCCAGCTCACAGAAGGGAACAGGGGCTAATGAAAAACTGTTTTTT. It encodes CASSQKGTGANEKLFF.

The chain is built from TRBV19 and TRBJ1-5; D possibly corresponds to TRBD1 (5 bases). Looked up from germline, CDR1 is LNHDA and CDR2 is SQIVND (reference sequence). The V gene lost 8 bases and the J gene lost 4 bases, with 15 bases spanning the gap. This CDR3 has 14 amino acids. The DNA for the CDR3 is TGTGCCAGTCATCAGGGTCCCTCAAATCAGCCCCAGCATTTT. Translating gives CASHQGPSNQPQHF.

This clone was seen once. The rearrangement joins TRBV3-1 (or the pseudogene TRBV3-2) to TRBJ1-1; TRBD1 agrees at 7 bases. Trimming at V came to 6 bases and at J to 1 base, leaving 2 bases not matched to a gene. The CDR3 length is 13 residues. The V gene's germline CDR1 is LGHDT and CDR2 YNNKEL (reference sequence). CDR3 protein: CASRGQENTEAFF. The CDR3 DNA reads as TGTGCCAGCAGAGGACAGGAGAACACTGAAGCTTTCTTT.

The rearrangement links TRBV6-2 or TRBV6-3 to TRBJ2-7; D is perhaps TRBD2 (6 bases). Trimming pared 4 bases from V and 3 bases from J, leaving 16 bases between. Germline assignment: CDR1 MNHEY and CDR2 SVGEGT. CDR3 length equals 15 residues. CDR3 in amino acids: CASSSPARGRYEQYF. CDR3 in DNA: TGTGCCAGCAGTTCCCCCGCGCGGGGCCGCTACGAGCAGTACTTC.

The rearrangement joins TRBV18 to TRBJ2-1; 10 bases are a match to TRBD1. Germline trimming cut 7 bases from V and 0 bases from J; bases unmatched to any gene: 3. CDR3 length equals 15 residues. Per the germline V gene, CDR1 is KGHSH and CDR2 is LQKENI. The CDR3, as DNA: TGTGCCAGCTTGAGGACAGGGGGCTCCTACAATGAGCAGTTCTTC. Its translation: CASLRTGGSYNEQFF.

The chain has TRBV11-2 and TRBJ2-2, with TRBD2 identical over 10 bases. Germline V gene sequence: CDR1 SGHAT, CDR2 FQNNGV. After removal of 5 bases from V and 0 bases from J, the junction contained 6 bases not matched to a gene. This CDR3 is 17 amino acids long. Written as DNA, the CDR3 is TGTGCCAGCAGCCCGAGGACTAGCGGAGCGAACACCGGGGAGCTGTTTTTT. Its protein is CASSPRTSGANTGELFF.

The rearrangement links TRBV29-1 to TRBJ1-1, with 7 bases identical to TRBD1. The CDR3 has 13 residues. Germline CDR1 is SQVTM and CDR2 is ANQGSEA. The junction had 8 bases not matched to a gene; V was cut back by 7 bases and J by 3 bases. CDR3 loop: CSGGQALDTEAFF. CDR3 DNA sequence: TGCAGCGGTGGACAGGCTTTGGACACTGAAGCTTTCTTT.

The chain recombines TRBV5-1 with TRBJ2-1; D might be TRBD1 (6 bases). This CDR3 contains 13 residues. V lost 2 bases, J lost 10 bases, and 13 bases lay in between. Looked up from germline, CDR1 is SGHRS and CDR2 is YFSETQ. CDR3 sequence: CASSFFIRGEQFF. The DNA for the CDR3 is TGCGCCAGCAGCTTTTTCATCAGGGGAGAGCAGTTCTTC.

The chain is built from TRBV28 and TRBJ1-4; the D gene is possibly TRBD1 (6 bases). Per germline, CDR1 MDHEN and CDR2 SYDVKM. Trimming took 0 bases from V and 6 from J, leaving 11 bases between them. This CDR3 region has 15 residues. CDR3 DNA sequence: TGTGCCAGCAGTTTATGGGCACAGGGACATGAAAAACTGTTTTTT. Its protein product is CASSLWAQGHEKLFF.

The chain uses TRBV29-1 and TRBJ1-2; 8 bases are shared with TRBD1. This CDR3 region has 12 residues. The germline gives CDR1 SQVTM, CDR2 ANQGSEA. The V gene end was trimmed by 7 bases and the J gene end by 6 bases; junction bases not matched to a gene: 7. The CDR3 DNA sequence: TGCAGCGCCGAGGCAGGGGGCGATGGCTACACCTTC. Protein product: CSAEAGGDGYTF.

The chain employs TRBV11-2 and TRBJ2-7, with 7 nucleotides matching TRBD2. Per the germline V gene, CDR1 is SGHAT and CDR2 is FQNNGV. Unmatched junction bases numbered 5, after V lost 0 bases and J lost 3 bases. This CDR3 spans 15 amino acids. CDR3 amino acids: CASSLEAGVYYEQYF. CDR3 in DNA: TGTGCCAGCAGCTTAGAGGCGGGGGTTTACTACGAGCAGTACTTC.

This clone has a handful of counts. The CDR3 here is CASSQDTGGLYNEQFF. The DNA of the CDR3 is TGCGCCAGCAGCCAAGATACGGGAGGGCTCTACAATGAGCAGTTCTTC. V gene TRBV4-1 combines with J gene TRBJ2-1; 8 bases map to TRBD2. V was pared by 0 bases and J by 3 bases, with 4 bases of the junction left unmatched. The length of the CDR3 is 16 residues. CDR1 and CDR2 (germline): MGHRA, YSYEKL.

CDR3 amino acids: CASSQRDWGGETQYF. DNA for the CDR3: TGTGCCAGCAGTCAAAGGGACTGGGGGGGGGAGACCCAGTACTTC. This chain joins TRBV2 and TRBJ2-5; 7 bases are a match to TRBD2. The V and J ends lost 5 bases and 5 bases, in that order; junction bases with no gene match: 11. This CDR3 has 15 amino acids. Per the germline V gene, CDR1 is SNHLY and CDR2 is FYNNEI.

V gene TRBV28 combines with J gene TRBJ2-2, with 11 bases matching TRBD1. Germline assignment: CDR1 MDHEN and CDR2 SYDVKM. The CDR3 contains 15 residues. V dropped 4 bases and J dropped 7; count of bases not matched to a gene: 5. The CDR3 is CASSWTGGAGGELFF. As DNA, the CDR3 is TGTGCCAGCAGTTGGACAGGGGGCGCGGGCGGGGAGCTGTTTTTT.